Detailed here is one T cell receptor beta chain. The antigen remains undetermined. Here immunoSEQ multiplex PCR was the method, and the copy in TCRdb shows in-frame clones only, minus some. The repertoire includes some 47,000 clones, approximately 90% of them detected once, and roughly 2.6% sits in the top ten. The sample originates from a study of T cell responses to AZD1222 COVID-19 vaccine. The study's findings and limits: Donor demographics were predominantly white British with a female majority; clonal diversity may be underestimated. Baseline seropositivity occurred in only a handful of AZD1222 recipients. Vaccine-associated CD4 TCRs ranged over spike, dominating at 160-218 and 743-854.

Per germline, CDR1 SGDLS and CDR2 YYNGEE. The trim removed 3 bases at V and 5 bases at J, leaving 5 bases unmatched. CDR3 length: 14 amino acids. Pooled samples include second doses given at about 4 or 12 weeks. The V gene is TRBV9, the J gene TRBJ2-5; 9 nucleotides agree with TRBD1. The clonotype was recovered from an adult who received the AZD1222 COVID-19 vaccine. The input for sequencing was peripheral blood, taken 28 days after the second AZD1222 dose. The CDR3 bases are TGTGCCAGCAGCGCAACAGGGGGCAGGGAGACCCAGTACTTC. Translating gives CASSATGGRETQYF.